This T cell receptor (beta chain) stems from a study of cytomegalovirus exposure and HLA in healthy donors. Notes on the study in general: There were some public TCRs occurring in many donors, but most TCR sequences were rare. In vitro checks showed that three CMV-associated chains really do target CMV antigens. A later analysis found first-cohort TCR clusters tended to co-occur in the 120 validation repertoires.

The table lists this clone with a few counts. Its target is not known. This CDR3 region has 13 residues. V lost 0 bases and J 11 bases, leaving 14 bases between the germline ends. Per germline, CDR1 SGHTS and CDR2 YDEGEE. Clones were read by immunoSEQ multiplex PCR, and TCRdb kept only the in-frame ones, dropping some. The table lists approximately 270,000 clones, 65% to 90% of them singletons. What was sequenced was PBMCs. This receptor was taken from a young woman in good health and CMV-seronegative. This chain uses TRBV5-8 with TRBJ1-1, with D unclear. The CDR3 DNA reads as TGTGCCAGCAGCTTGGATCATCTGGGGAGCGCTTTCTTT. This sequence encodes CASSLDHLGSAFF.